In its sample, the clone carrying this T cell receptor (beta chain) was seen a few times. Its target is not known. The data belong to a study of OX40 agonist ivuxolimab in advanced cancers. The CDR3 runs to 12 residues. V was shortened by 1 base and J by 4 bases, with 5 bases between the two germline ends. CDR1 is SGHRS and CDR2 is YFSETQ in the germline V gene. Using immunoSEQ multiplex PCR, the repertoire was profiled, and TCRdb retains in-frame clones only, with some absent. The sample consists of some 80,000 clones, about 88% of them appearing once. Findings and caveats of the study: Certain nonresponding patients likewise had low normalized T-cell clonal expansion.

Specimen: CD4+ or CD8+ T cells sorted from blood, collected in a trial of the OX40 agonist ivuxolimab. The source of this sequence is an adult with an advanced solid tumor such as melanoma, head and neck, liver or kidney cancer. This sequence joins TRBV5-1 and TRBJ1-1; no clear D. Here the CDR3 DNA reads TGCGCCAGCAGCTTGATCGGCACTGAAGCTTTCTTT. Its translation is CASSLIGTEAFF.